The 17 T cell receptor beta chains below were found in one sample sequenced in a study of identical twins. TCRdb recomputed calls from the 5' RACE reads with MiXCR, one row per CDR3 protein. The sample includes roughly 720,000 distinct CDR3 sequences, 15% to 20% of them seen just once. These data were also filed under a second study, of T cells expressing NK-cell markers.

Material: PBMCs. Source of these receptors: a woman between 18 and 29 years old in good health.

The chain carries TRBV6-1 and TRBJ2-2; 8 bases are a match to TRBD1. CDR1 MNHNS and CDR2 SASEGT come from the germline V gene. The CDR3 spans 16 residues. V dropped 5 bases and J dropped 1; count of bases not matched to a gene: 6. In DNA, the CDR3 is TGTGCCAGCAGTCCTTCCGGGACAGGGAACACCGGGGAGCTGTTTTTT. Translation: CASSPSGTGNTGELFF.

The chain uses TRBV9 and TRBJ2-7; 7 bases are shared with TRBD1. Germline loops: CDR1 SGDLS, CDR2 YYNGEE. This CDR3 spans 16 amino acids. J was trimmed by 6 bases and V by 3 bases; bases with no gene match: 15. The CDR3 DNA reads TGTGCCAGCAGCGAGGGGAAAACAGGGGTATTCACCGAGCAGTACTTC. Translating it yields CASSEGKTGVFTEQYF.

This clonotype occurred a few times. V and J are TRBV5-1 and TRBJ2-1, with 8 positions matching TRBD2. CDR3 length equals 15 residues. The V gene end was trimmed by 0 bases and the J gene end by 6 bases; junction bases not matched to a gene: 5. Germline V gene data show CDR1 as SGHRS and CDR2 as YFSETQ. CDR3 coding DNA: TGCGCCAGCAGCTTGGCTTTACTAGCGGCCAATGAGCAGTTCTTC. Its translation: CASSLALLAANEQFF.

This chain connects TRBV5-1 to TRBJ2-7, with 7 nucleotides matching TRBD1. CDR1 is SGHRS, CDR2 YFSETQ, per germline. V gave up 4 bases and J gave up 4 bases; unmatched junction bases: 11. There are 15 residues in the CDR3. CDR3 nucleotides: TGCGCCAGCAGCCTACAGGACAGGTCCGGGTACGAGCAGTACTTC. It translates to CASSLQDRSGYEQYF.

The chain joins TRBV6-6 to TRBJ2-1; unclear D gene. The CDR3 length is 12 residues. Trimming stripped 0 bases from V and 7 bases from J, with 4 bases between. Germline values: CDR1 MNHNY, CDR2 SVGAGI (reference sequence). CDR3 loop: CASSYSVNEQFF. The CDR3, as DNA: TGTGCCAGCAGTTACTCGGTAAATGAGCAGTTCTTC.

The V and J genes are TRBV6-1 and TRBJ1-1; no reliable D call. Trimming took off 7 bases at V and 0 bases at J, with 12 bases between the two ends. The CDR3 length is 14 residues. Germline lookup yields CDR1 MNHNS and CDR2 SASEGT. Written as DNA, the CDR3 is TGTGCCAGCAAATTCAACAGCTTGAACACTGAAGCTTTCTTT. It is translated as CASKFNSLNTEAFF.

This clonotype was picked up a small number of times. The CDR3 loop is CASSQSDRGPNTEAFF. CDR3 in DNA: TGTGCCAGCAGCCAATCCGACAGGGGACCTAACACTGAAGCTTTCTTT. The V gene is TRBV14, the J gene TRBJ1-1, with 8 bases lining up with TRBD1. CDR3 length equals 16 residues. Unmatched junction bases numbered 7, after V lost 2 bases and J lost 2 bases. Germline V CDR1 and CDR2: SGHDN, FVKESK.

The chain recombines TRBV7-9 with TRBJ2-7; 12 bases agree with TRBD1. Trimming at V came to 2 bases and at J to 5 bases, leaving 10 bases not matched to a gene. Germline V CDR1 and CDR2: SEHNR, FQNEAQ (reference sequence). This CDR3 comprises 17 residues. The CDR3 coding sequence is TGTGCCAGCAGCTTACCCGAGGGCGGGACAGGGGGCAACGAGCAGTACTTC. It translates to CASSLPEGGTGGNEQYF. The full variable domain, completed using reference TRBV7-9 and TRBJ2-7, is DTGVSQNPRHKITKRGQNVTFRCDPISEHNRLYWYRQTLGQGPEFLTYFQNEAQLEKSRLLSDRFSAERPKGSFSTLEIQRTEQGDSAMYLCASSLPEGGTGGNEQYFGPGTRLTVT.

There are a few counts of this clonotype. This chain joins TRBV10-3 and TRBJ2-3; 7 positions agree with TRBD1. V lost 7 bases and J lost 4; bases outside the gene matches: 11. Germline CDR1 and CDR2: ENHRY and SYGVKD. This CDR3 comprises 15 residues. The CDR3 bases are TGTGCCATCAACACAGGGGTCAATGAGCCAGATACGCAGTATTTT. Protein product: CAINTGVNEPDTQYF.

This clonotype occurred a few times. This chain links TRBV12-5 with TRBJ2-7, with D unresolved. CDR3 length equals 13 residues. Trimming stripped 7 bases from V and 0 bases from J, with 10 bases between. Germline V CDR1 and CDR2: LGHNT, FRNRAP. CDR3 sequence: CASVLGGSYEQYF. In nucleotides, the CDR3 is TGTGCTAGTGTATTGGGCGGCTCCTACGAGCAGTACTTC.

The CDR3 nucleotides read TGCAGTGCTCCTCAGGACAGCGGGTATGGCTACACCTTC. It translates to CSAPQDSGYGYTF. V and J are TRBV20-1 and TRBJ1-2; perhaps TRBD1 as D (6 bases). Germline V gene sequence: CDR1 DFQATT, CDR2 SNEGSKA (reference sequence). The CDR3 spans 13 residues. V was clipped by 5 bases and J by 5 bases, with 15 bases between them.

CDR3 sequence (DNA): TGTGCCAGCAGGCTAGACTGGAACACTGAAGCTTTCTTT. Its translation: CASRLDWNTEAFF. The V call is TRBV6-1, the J call TRBJ1-1; D not resolved. The CDR3 runs to 13 residues. Germline CDR1 is MNHNS and CDR2 is SASEGT. Trimming took off 6 bases at V and 1 base at J, with 9 bases between the two ends.

This clonotype came up a few times. The V and J genes are TRBV6-1 and TRBJ2-1; 12 bases match TRBD2. The CDR3 has 17 amino acids. In germline, CDR1 is MNHNS, CDR2 SASEGT. With 7 bases clipped from V and 0 bases from J, the junction kept 7 bases outside the gene matches. The CDR3 protein is CASTGLAGLSSYNEQFF. The CDR3 DNA reads as TGTGCCAGCACCGGACTAGCGGGGCTTAGCTCCTACAATGAGCAGTTCTTC.

The rearrangement uses TRBV15 and TRBJ2-2, with D possibly TRBD1 on 6 matching bases. Deletions cut 2 bases from V and 6 bases from J, with 10 bases between. This CDR3 is 14 amino acids long. In germline, CDR1 is LNHNV, CDR2 YYDKDF (reference sequence). CDR3: CATSRPTGSGELFF. As DNA, the CDR3 is TGTGCCACCAGCAGACCTACAGGGTCCGGGGAGCTGTTTTTT.

This clonotype was observed a few times. CDR3 nucleotides: TGCAGTGCTACCGGGACTAGCGAGGCCTACGAGCAGTACTTC. Amino acid sequence: CSATGTSEAYEQYF. This chain links TRBV20-1 with TRBJ2-7; 10 nucleotides match TRBD2. The CDR3 consists of 14 residues. J gave up 2 bases and V 4 bases, and 5 bases lay outside the gene matches. Germline assignment: CDR1 DFQATT and CDR2 SNEGSKA (reference sequence).

This clonotype was counted at least ten times. The chain recombines TRBV7-9 with TRBJ2-2; perhaps TRBD2 as D (6 bases). The CDR3 totals 14 residues. The germline V gene has CDR1 SEHNR and CDR2 FQNEAQ (reference sequence). V lost 3 bases and J lost 7, with 12 bases in between. The CDR3 coding sequence is TGTGCCAGCAGCTTGGACTACAGAAGCGGGGAGCTGTTTTTT. Its protein product is CASSLDYRSGELFF.

The chain recombines TRBV5-1 with TRBJ2-7; D unclear. Trimming took off 1 base at V and 3 bases at J, with 8 bases between the two ends. This CDR3 contains 13 residues. Germline CDR1 reads SGHRS; CDR2 reads YFSETQ. The CDR3 DNA reads TGCGCCAGCAGCTTGAGTGTTGACTACGAGCAGTACTTC. Protein product: CASSLSVDYEQYF.